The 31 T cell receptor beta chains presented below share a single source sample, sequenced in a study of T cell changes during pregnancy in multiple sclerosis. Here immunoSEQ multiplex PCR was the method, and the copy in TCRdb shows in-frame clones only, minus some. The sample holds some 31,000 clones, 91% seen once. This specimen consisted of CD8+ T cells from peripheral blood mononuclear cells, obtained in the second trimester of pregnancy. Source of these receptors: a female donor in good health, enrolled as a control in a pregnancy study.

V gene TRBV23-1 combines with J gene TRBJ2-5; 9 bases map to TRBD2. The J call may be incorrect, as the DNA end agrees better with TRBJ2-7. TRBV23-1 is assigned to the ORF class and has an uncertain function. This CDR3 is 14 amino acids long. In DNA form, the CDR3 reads TGCGCCAGCAGTGCCGCGGGGGGGACCTACGAGCAGTACTTC. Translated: CASSAAGGTYEQYF.

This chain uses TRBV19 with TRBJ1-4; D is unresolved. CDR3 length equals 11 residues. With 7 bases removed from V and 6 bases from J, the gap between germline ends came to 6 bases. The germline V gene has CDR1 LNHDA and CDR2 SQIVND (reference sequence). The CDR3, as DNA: TGTGCCAGTACCAATTATGAAAAACTGTTTTTT. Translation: CASTNYEKLFF. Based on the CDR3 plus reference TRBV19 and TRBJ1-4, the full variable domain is DGGITQSPKYLFRKEGQNVTLSCEQNLNHDAMYWYRQDPGQGLRLIYYSQIVNDFQKGDIAEGYSVSREKKESFPLTVTSAQKNPTAFYLCASTNYEKLFFGSGTQLSVL.

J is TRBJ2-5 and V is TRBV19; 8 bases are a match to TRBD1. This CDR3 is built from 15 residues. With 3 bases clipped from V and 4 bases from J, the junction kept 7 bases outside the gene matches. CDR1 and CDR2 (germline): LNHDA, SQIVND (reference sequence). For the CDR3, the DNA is TGTGCCAGTAGTATGCGTGGACAGGGCGGAGAGACCCAGTACTTC. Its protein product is CASSMRGQGGETQYF.

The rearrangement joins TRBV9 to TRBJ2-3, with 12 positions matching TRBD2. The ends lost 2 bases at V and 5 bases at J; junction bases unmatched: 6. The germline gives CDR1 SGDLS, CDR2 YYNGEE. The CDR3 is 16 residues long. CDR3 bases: TGTGCCAGCAGCGTGCTAGCGGGGGGGCCTGTAGATACGCAGTATTTT. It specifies CASSVLAGGPVDTQYF.

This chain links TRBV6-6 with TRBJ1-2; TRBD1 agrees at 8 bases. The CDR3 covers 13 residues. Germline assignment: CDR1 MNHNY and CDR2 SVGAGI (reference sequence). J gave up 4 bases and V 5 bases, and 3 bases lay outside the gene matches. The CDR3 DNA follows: TGTGCCAGCAGTCCGGACAGGGCCTATGGCTACACCTTC. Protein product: CASSPDRAYGYTF.

The chain's CDR3 is CASSDRDQLAYEQYF. Written as DNA, the CDR3 is TGTGCCAGCAGTGACAGGGATCAACTTGCCTACGAGCAGTACTTC. The chain is built from TRBV2 and TRBJ2-7, with D possibly matching TRBD1 (5 bases). Trimming pared 3 bases from V and 2 bases from J, leaving 14 bases between. CDR1 SNHLY and CDR2 FYNNEI come from the germline V gene. The CDR3 runs to 15 residues.

CDR3 in amino acids: CASVEVGTDTQYF. The DNA for the CDR3 is TGTGCCAGCGTGGAGGTGGGGACAGATACGCAGTATTTT. V gene TRBV2 combines with J gene TRBJ2-3, with D maybe TRBD2 (5 bases). Germline V lookup: CDR1 SNHLY, CDR2 FYNNEI. Trimming took off 8 bases at V and 3 bases at J, with 12 bases between the two ends. The CDR3 length is 13 residues.

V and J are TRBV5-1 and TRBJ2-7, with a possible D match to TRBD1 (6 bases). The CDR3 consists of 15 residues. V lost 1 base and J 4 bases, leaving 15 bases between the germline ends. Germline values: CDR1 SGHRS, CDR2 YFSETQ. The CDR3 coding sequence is TGCGCCAGCAGCTTGTCACAGGGTACAAAGTACGAGCAGTACTTC. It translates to CASSLSQGTKYEQYF.

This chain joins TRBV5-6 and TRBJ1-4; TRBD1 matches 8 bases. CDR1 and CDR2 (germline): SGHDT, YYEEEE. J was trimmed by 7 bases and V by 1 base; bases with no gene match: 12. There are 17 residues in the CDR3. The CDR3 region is CASSLFSGQGHTEKLFF. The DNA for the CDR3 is TGTGCCAGCAGCTTGTTTTCTGGACAGGGCCATACTGAAAAACTGTTTTTT. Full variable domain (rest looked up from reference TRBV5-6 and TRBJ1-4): DAGVTQSPTHLIKTRGQQVTLRCSPKSGHDTVSWYQQALGQGPQFIFQYYEEEERQRGNFPDRFSGHQFPNYSSELNVNALLLGDSALYLCASSLFSGQGHTEKLFFGSGTQLSVL.

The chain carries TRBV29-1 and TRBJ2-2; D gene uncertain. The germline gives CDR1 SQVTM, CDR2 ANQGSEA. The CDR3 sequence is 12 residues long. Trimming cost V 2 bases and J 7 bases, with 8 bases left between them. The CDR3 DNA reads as TGCAGCGTTGAATTTCCCATCGGGGAGCTGTTTTTT. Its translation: CSVEFPIGELFF.

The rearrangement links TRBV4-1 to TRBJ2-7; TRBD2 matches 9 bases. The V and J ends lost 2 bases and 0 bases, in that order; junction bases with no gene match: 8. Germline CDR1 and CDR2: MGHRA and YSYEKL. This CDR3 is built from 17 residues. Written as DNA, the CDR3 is TGCGCCAGCAGCCAATTGATCAGCGGGGGGACCTCCTACGAGCAGTACTTC. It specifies CASSQLISGGTSYEQYF.

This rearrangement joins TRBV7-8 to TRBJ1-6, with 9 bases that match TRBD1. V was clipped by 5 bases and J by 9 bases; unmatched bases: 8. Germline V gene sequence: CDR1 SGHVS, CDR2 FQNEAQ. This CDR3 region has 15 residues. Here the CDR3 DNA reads TGTGCCAGCAGCCTATGGACAGGGGAAGGTTCACCCCTCCACTTT. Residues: CASSLWTGEGSPLHF.

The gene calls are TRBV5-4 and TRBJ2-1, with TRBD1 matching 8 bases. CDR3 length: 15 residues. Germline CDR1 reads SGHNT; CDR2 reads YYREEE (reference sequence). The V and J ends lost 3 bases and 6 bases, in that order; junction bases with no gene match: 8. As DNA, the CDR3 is TGTGCCAGCAGCTCAGACAGGGGTCTTACCAATGAGCAGTTCTTC. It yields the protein CASSSDRGLTNEQFF. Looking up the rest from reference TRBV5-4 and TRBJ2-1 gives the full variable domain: ETGVTQSPTHLIKTRGQQVTLRCSSQSGHNTVSWYQQALGQGPQFIFQYYREEENGRGNFPPRFSGLQFPNYSSELNVNALELDDSALYLCASSSDRGLTNEQFFGPGTRLTVL.

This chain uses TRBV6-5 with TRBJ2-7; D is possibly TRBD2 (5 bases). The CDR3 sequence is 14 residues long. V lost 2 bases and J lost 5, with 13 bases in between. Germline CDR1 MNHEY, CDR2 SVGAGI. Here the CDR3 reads CASSYQLEGHEQYF. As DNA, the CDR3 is TGTGCCAGCAGTTACCAACTAGAAGGCCACGAGCAGTACTTC.

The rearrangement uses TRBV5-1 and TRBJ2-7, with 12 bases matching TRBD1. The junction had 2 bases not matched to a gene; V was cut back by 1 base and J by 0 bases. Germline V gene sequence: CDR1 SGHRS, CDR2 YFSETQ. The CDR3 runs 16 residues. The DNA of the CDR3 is TGCGCCAGCAGCTTGACGGGACAGGGGGCCTCCTACGAGCAGTACTTC. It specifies CASSLTGQGASYEQYF.

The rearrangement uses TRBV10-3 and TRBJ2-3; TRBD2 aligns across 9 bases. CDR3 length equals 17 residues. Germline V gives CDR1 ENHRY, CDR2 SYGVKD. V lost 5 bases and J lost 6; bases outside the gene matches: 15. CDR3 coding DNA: TGTGCCATCAGTTCACTCATAGCGGGGGAAGGAACCGATACGCAGTATTTT. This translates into CAISSLIAGEGTDTQYF.

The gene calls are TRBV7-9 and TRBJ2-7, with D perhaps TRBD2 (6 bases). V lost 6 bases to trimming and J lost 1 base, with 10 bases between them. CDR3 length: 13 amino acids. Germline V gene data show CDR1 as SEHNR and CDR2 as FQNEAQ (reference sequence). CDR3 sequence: CASRPGGSYEQYF. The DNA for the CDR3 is TGTGCCAGCAGACCCGGGGGTTCCTACGAGCAGTACTTC.

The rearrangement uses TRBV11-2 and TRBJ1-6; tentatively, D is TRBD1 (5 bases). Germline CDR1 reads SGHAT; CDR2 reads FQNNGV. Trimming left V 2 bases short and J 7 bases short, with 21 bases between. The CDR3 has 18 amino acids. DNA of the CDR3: TGTGCCAGCAGCTTATTCCCGTGGGGGGGGAATCCCAATTCACCCCTCCACTTT. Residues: CASSLFPWGGNPNSPLHF.

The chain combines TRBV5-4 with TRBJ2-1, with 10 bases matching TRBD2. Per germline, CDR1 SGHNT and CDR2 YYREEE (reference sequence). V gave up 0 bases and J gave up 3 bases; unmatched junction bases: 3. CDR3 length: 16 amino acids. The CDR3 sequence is CASSLGTSGYYNEQFF. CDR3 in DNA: TGTGCCAGCAGCTTGGGGACTAGCGGTTACTACAATGAGCAGTTCTTC.

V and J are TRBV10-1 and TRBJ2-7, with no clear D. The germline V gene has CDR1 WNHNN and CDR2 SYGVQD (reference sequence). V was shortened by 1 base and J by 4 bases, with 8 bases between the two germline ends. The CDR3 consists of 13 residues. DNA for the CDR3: TGCGCCAGCAGTGAGTGTCACTCTTACGAGCAGTACTTC. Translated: CASSECHSYEQYF.

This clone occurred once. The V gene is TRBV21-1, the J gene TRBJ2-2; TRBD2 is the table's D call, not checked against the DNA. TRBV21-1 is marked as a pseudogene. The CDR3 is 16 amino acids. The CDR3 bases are TGTGCCAGCAGCAACGGCGCGGGGGACCTCACCGGGGAGCTGTTTTTT. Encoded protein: CASSNGAGDLTGELFF.

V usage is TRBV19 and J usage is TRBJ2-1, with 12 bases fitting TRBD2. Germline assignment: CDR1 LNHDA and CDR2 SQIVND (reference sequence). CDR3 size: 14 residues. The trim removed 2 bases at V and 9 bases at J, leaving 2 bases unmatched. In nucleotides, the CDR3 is TGTGCCAGTAGTATACTAGCGGGGGGGACTGAGCAGTTCTTC. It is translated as CASSILAGGTEQFF.

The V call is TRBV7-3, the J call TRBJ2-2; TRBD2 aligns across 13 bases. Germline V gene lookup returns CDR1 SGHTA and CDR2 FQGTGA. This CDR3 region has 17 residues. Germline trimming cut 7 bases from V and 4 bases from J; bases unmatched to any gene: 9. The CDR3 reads CASTALTSGGGTGELFF. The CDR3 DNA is TGTGCCAGCACCGCCCTCACTAGCGGGGGGGGCACCGGGGAGCTGTTTTTT.

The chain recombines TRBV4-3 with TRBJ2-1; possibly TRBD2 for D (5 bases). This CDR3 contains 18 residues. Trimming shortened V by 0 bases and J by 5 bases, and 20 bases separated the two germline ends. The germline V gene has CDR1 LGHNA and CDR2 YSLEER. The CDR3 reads CASSQDYRPRGLHNEQFF. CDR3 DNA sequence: TGCGCCAGCAGCCAAGATTATCGCCCACGGGGTCTGCACAATGAGCAGTTCTTC.

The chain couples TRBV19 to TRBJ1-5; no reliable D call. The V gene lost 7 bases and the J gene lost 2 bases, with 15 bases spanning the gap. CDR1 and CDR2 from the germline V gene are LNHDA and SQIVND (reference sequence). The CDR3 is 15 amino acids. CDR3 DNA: TGTGCCAGTACCCCAGAGAGGGTTGGCAATCAGCCCCAGCATTTT. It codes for CASTPERVGNQPQHF.

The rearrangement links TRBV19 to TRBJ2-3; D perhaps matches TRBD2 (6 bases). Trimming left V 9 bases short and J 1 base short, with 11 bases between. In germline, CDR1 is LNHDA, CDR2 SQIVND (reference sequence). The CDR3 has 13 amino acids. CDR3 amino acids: CASGGVGTDTQYF. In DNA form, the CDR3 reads TGTGCCAGCGGGGGTGTAGGCACAGATACGCAGTATTTT. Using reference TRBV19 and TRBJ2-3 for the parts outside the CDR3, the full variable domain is DGGITQSPKYLFRKEGQNVTLSCEQNLNHDAMYWYRQDPGQGLRLIYYSQIVNDFQKGDIAEGYSVSREKKESFPLTVTSAQKNPTAFYLCASGGVGTDTQYFGPGTRLTVL.

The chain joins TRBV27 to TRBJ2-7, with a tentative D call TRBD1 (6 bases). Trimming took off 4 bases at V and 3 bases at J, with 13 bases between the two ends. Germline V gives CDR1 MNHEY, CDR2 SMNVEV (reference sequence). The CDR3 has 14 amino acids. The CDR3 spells CASSWKGDGYEQYF. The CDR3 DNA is TGTGCCAGCAGTTGGAAGGGGGACGGCTACGAGCAGTACTTC.

DNA of the CDR3: TGTGCCAGCGCGGAGACAGGGGCAACTAATGAAAAACTGTTTTTT. Translating it yields CASAETGATNEKLFF. This rearrangement joins TRBV6-4 to TRBJ1-4, with 8 bases that match TRBD1. This CDR3 has 15 residues. Trimming removed 8 bases from V and 0 bases from J; junction bases left unmatched: 5. The germline V gene encodes CDR1 MRHNA and CDR2 SNTAGT.

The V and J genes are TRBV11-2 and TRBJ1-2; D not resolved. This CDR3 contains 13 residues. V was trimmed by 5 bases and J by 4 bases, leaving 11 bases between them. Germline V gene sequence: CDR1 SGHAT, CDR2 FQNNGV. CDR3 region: CASSQGGVYGYTF. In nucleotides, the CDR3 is TGTGCCAGCAGCCAAGGAGGCGTCTATGGCTACACCTTC.

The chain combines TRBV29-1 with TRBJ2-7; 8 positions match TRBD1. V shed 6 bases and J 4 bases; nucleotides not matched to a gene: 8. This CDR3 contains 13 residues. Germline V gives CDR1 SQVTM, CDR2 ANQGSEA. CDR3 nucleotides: TGCAGCGTGCGGACAGGGAGAGGTTACGAGCAGTACTTC. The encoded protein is CSVRTGRGYEQYF.

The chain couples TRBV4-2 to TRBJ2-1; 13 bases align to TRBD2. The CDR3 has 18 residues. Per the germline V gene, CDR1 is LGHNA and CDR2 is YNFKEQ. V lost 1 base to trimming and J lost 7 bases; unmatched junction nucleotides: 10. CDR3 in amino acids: CASSQVITSGGGFNEQFF. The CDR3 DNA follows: TGTGCCAGCAGCCAAGTAATAACTAGCGGGGGGGGATTTAATGAGCAGTTCTTC.